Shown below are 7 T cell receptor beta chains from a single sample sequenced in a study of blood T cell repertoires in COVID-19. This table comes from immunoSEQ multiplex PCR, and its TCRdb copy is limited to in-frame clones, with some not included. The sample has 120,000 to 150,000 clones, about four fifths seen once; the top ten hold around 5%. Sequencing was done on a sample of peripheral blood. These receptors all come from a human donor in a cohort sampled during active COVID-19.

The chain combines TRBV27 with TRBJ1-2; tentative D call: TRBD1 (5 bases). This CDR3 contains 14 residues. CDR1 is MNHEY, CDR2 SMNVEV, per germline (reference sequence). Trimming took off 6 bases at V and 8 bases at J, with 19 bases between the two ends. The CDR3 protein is CASRKPGLPLGYTF. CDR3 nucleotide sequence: TGTGCCAGCAGAAAACCGGGACTCCCCTTAGGCTACACCTTC.

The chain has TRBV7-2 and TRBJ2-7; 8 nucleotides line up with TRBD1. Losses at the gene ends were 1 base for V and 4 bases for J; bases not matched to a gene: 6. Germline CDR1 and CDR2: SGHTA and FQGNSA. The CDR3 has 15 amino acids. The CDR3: CASSLGPGTGYEQYF. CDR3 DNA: TGTGCCAGCAGCTTAGGGCCTGGGACAGGATACGAGCAGTACTTC.

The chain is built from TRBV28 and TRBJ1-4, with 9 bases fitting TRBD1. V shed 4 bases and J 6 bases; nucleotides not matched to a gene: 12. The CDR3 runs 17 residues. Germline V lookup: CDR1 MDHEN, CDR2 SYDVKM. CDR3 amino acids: CASSSDRGLTPDEKLFF. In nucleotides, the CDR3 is TGTGCCAGCAGTTCGGACAGGGGATTGACACCCGATGAAAAACTGTTTTTT.

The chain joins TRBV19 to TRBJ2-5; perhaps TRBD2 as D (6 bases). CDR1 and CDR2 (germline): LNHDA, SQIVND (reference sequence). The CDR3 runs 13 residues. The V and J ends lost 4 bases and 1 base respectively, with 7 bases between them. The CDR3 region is CASSSGIQETQYF. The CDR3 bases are TGTGCCAGTAGTAGCGGGATCCAAGAGACCCAGTACTTC.

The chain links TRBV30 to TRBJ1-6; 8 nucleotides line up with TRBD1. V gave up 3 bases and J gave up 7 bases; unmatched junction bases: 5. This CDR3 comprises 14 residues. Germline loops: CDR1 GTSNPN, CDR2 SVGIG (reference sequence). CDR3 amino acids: CAWSRQGYNSPLHF. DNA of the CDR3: TGTGCCTGGAGCAGACAGGGGTACAATTCACCCCTCCACTTT. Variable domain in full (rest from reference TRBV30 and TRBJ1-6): SQTIHQWPATLVQPVGSPLSLECTVEGTSNPNLYWYRQAAGRGLQLLFYSVGIGQISSEVPQNLSASRPQDRQFILSSKKLLLSDSGFYLCAWSRQGYNSPLHFGNGTRLTVT.

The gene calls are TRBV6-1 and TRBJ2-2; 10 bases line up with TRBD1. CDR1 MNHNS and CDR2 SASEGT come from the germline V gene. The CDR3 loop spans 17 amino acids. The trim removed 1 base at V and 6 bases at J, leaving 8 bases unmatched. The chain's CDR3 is CASSEVGTGVFAGELFF. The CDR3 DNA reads TGTGCCAGCAGTGAAGTCGGGACAGGGGTTTTCGCCGGGGAGCTGTTTTTT.

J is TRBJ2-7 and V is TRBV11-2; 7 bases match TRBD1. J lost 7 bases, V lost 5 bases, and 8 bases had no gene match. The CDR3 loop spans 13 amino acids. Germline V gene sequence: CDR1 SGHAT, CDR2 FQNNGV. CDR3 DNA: TGTGCCAGCAGCCTCAGACAGGGTTCTGAGCAGTACGTC. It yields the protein CASSLRQGSEQYV.